Shown below are 13 T cell receptor beta chains from a single sample sequenced in a study of CD4+ T cells in melanoma. Profiled with immunoSEQ multiplex PCR; TCRdb holds only in-frame clones, not every one. This table has roughly 10,000 clones, around 66% appearing once. The sequencing sample was made of cells from a culture (not recorded whether cultured in vitro). The receptor source for this set is a human donor with melanoma.

The chain carries TRBV6-1 and TRBJ1-4, with 9 bases lining up with TRBD1. After removal of 3 bases from V and 5 bases from J, the junction contained 4 bases not matched to a gene. Per the germline V gene, CDR1 is MNHNS and CDR2 is SASEGT. CDR3 length: 15 amino acids. The CDR3 sequence is CASSDATGGNEKLFF. The CDR3 nucleotides read TGTGCCAGCAGTGATGCGACAGGGGGGAATGAAAAACTGTTTTTT.

This chain links TRBV7-3 with TRBJ1-6; no definite D call. The CDR3 is 15 residues long. V was clipped by 3 bases and J by 5 bases, with 11 bases between them. Germline assignment: CDR1 SGHTA and CDR2 FQGTGA. CDR3 nucleotide sequence: TGTGCCAGCAGCTTTGGTACCGGGAATAATTCACCCCTCCACTTT. It yields the protein CASSFGTGNNSPLHF. Complete variable domain (other parts from reference TRBV7-3 and TRBJ1-6): GAGVSQTPSNKVTEKGKYVELRCDPISGHTALYWYRQSLGQGPEFLIYFQGTGAADDSGLPNDRFFAVRPEGSVSTLKIQRTERGDSAVYLCASSFGTGNNSPLHFGNGTRLTVT.

CDR3 region: CASSLVPGGSYGYTF. The DNA of the CDR3 is TGTGCCAGCAGCCTTGTTCCAGGGGGAAGCTATGGCTACACCTTC. The V gene is TRBV7-2, the J gene TRBJ1-2; 7 bases agree with TRBD1. Germline V gene data show CDR1 as SGHTA and CDR2 as FQGNSA. The CDR3 covers 15 residues. The ends lost 5 bases at V and 4 bases at J; junction bases unmatched: 10.

Only a few counts were recorded for this clone. This chain uses TRBV9 with TRBJ1-6; 7 nucleotides align to TRBD1. Germline V CDR1 and CDR2: SGDLS, YYNGEE. The CDR3 length is 15 residues. V lost 3 bases and J lost 7; bases outside the gene matches: 7. The CDR3 nucleotides are TGTGCCAGCAGCGCGACAGGGTTGAACAATTCACCCCTCCACTTT. Translated: CASSATGLNNSPLHF.

This sequence joins TRBV12-5 and TRBJ1-1, with D tentatively TRBD1 (5 bases). The V and J ends lost 1 base and 4 bases respectively, with 13 bases between them. This CDR3 spans 15 amino acids. Per the germline V gene, CDR1 is LGHNT and CDR2 is FRNRAP. The chain's CDR3 is CASGLALMGGTEAFF. The DNA of the CDR3 is TGTGCTAGTGGTTTGGCACTTATGGGGGGCACTGAAGCTTTCTTT.

The genes are TRBV5-1 and TRBJ1-5, with D possibly being TRBD1 (5 bases). The ends were cut back, 2 bases at V and 2 bases at J, with 8 bases in the middle. The CDR3 spans 14 residues. CDR1 is SGHRS, CDR2 YFSETQ, per germline. This CDR3 is CASSFQGGNQPQHF. CDR3 sequence (DNA): TGCGCCAGCAGCTTTCAGGGTGGCAATCAGCCCCAGCATTTT.

This clone was counted between two and nine times. The chain uses TRBV7-2 and TRBJ2-2; D might be TRBD1 (5 bases). V lost 5 bases and J lost 0, with 13 bases in between. This CDR3 contains 16 residues. Germline V gene lookup returns CDR1 SGHTA and CDR2 FQGNSA. The CDR3: CASSQTGQSNTGELFF. In DNA form, the CDR3 reads TGTGCCAGCAGCCAAACAGGCCAATCGAACACCGGGGAGCTGTTTTTT.

This clone was seen only a few times. The V call is TRBV7-9, the J call TRBJ1-5, with 7 bases identical to TRBD1. Germline assignment: CDR1 SEHNR and CDR2 FQNEAQ (reference sequence). The CDR3 runs 15 residues. The junction had 11 bases not matched to a gene; V was cut back by 8 bases and J by 4 bases. CDR3 sequence reads: CASSSGTVDNQPQHF. The CDR3 DNA follows: TGTGCCAGCTCTTCGGGGACAGTAGATAATCAGCCCCAGCATTTT.

The genes are TRBV19 and TRBJ2-7, with 9 nucleotides matching TRBD2. The germline CDR1 and CDR2 sequences are LNHDA and SQIVND (reference sequence). The CDR3 has 14 residues. V was pared by 3 bases and J by 5 bases, with 5 bases of the junction left unmatched. Written as DNA, the CDR3 is TGTGCCAGTAGTATTAAAGCGGGGGGCAACGAGCAGTACTTC. This gives the protein CASSIKAGGNEQYF.

The chain combines TRBV6-5 with TRBJ2-1; D is tentatively TRBD1 or TRBD2 (6 bases each). The CDR3 is made up of 15 amino acids. Germline assignment: CDR1 MNHEY and CDR2 SVGAGI. Trimming stripped 0 bases from V and 10 bases from J, with 16 bases between. CDR3 in amino acids: CASSYSGGRREEQFF. In DNA, the CDR3 is TGTGCCAGCAGTTACTCAGGGGGGCGCAGGGAGGAGCAGTTCTTC.

The rearrangement joins TRBV11-3 to TRBJ2-3; 9 positions agree with TRBD1. V was clipped by 4 bases and J by 5 bases; unmatched bases: 7. Germline V gene sequence: CDR1 SGHNT, CDR2 YENEEA. The CDR3 covers 15 residues. CDR3 nucleotides: TGTGCCAGCAGCTCCTACAGGGGGCGTGGAGATACGCAGTATTTT. Translated, it gives CASSSYRGRGDTQYF.

This clone is labeled medium-sized. The chain is built from TRBV5-4 and TRBJ2-3; the D is unclear. The CDR3 extends over 13 amino acids. Trimming took 4 bases from V and 4 from J, leaving 10 bases between them. CDR1 and CDR2 from the germline V gene are SGHNT and YYREEE (reference sequence). The DNA for the CDR3 is TGTGCCAGCAGCCGCACTTCACCAGATACGCAGTATTTT. It codes for CASSRTSPDTQYF.

V usage is TRBV18 and J usage is TRBJ1-2; D unresolved. This CDR3 is built from 14 residues. Per the germline V gene, CDR1 is KGHSH and CDR2 is LQKENI. V lost 0 bases and J lost 4, with 9 bases in between. CDR3 loop: CASSPPVGVYGYTF. CDR3 DNA sequence: TGTGCCAGCTCACCACCGGTTGGGGTCTATGGCTACACCTTC. Full variable domain (missing parts from reference TRBV18 and TRBJ1-2): NAGVMQNPRHLVRRRGQEARLRCSPMKGHSHVYWYRQLPEEGLKFMVYLQKENIIDESGMPKERFSAEFPKEGPSILRIQQVVRGDSAAYFCASSPPVGVYGYTFGSGTRLTVV.